This T cell receptor (beta chain) was sequenced during a study of post-analysis software for immune sequencing data. Study observations and caveats: In multiple sclerosis, normalized Chao1 diversity was significantly below that of controls. Same-batch preparations were strongly co-clustered by F measure. About five TRBV segments appeared more often in patients than in controls, and TRBV5-6, TRBV5-1 and TRBV20-1 were among these.

Unique molecular identifiers were present in the TCR beta cDNA libraries. TCRdb passed the PCR reads through MiXCR, listing each CDR3 protein once. The table lists roughly 730,000 distinct CDR3 sequences, about 32% of them singletons. As for this clonotype: Its target is unknown.

CDR1 and CDR2 from the germline V gene are DFQATT and SNEGSKA (reference sequence). The CDR3 is made up of 13 amino acids. V lost 4 bases, J lost 6 bases, and 16 bases lay in between. The receptor was isolated from a girl aged 10 to 17 with multiple sclerosis. The J gene is TRBJ2-7, the V gene TRBV20-1, with D maybe TRBD1 (6 bases). Sequenced material: blood. The CDR3 region has the DNA TGCAGTGCTATCGGGGACACAGGGACCGAGCAGTACTTC. Its protein is CSAIGDTGTEQYF.